The present T cell receptor (beta chain) was sequenced within a study of T cell responses to AZD1222 COVID-19 vaccine. The method was immunoSEQ multiplex PCR; TCRdb's version includes in-frame clones alone and lacks a portion of them. The repertoire consists of 180,000 or so clones, with approximately 93% occurring once and the leading ten covering approximately 1.7%. V was cut by 5 bases and J by 0 bases, with 8 bases left in between. The CDR3 covers 14 residues. Per the germline V gene, CDR1 is LNHDA and CDR2 is SQIVND (reference sequence). Study-wide results and caveats: The donor cohort was predominantly white British with a female majority, and clonal diversity may have been underestimated.

In the case of this clone: Its matching antigen is unknown.

The sequence derives from an adult who received the AZD1222 COVID-19 vaccine. Sequencing was performed on peripheral blood, taken 28 days after the second AZD1222 dose. This chain joins TRBV19 and TRBJ1-3; D perhaps matches TRBD1 (5 bases). The DNA for the CDR3 is TGTGCCAGTAGTCCCAGGGACTCTGGAAACACCATATATTTT. It translates to CASSPRDSGNTIYF.